This T cell receptor (beta chain) was recorded in a study of T-cell reconstitution after alpha-beta-depleted transplantation in children. This CDR3 has 14 residues. The V gene end was trimmed by 5 bases and the J gene end by 2 bases; junction bases not matched to a gene: 9. The germline V gene encodes CDR1 DFQATT and CDR2 SNEGSKA (reference sequence). General observations from the study: The authors attributed T-cell counts and diversity one year after transplant mostly to newly produced T cells.

This clonotype was seen ten or more times. Its antigen is still unknown. This sample's TCRbeta library carried unique molecular identifier barcodes. TCRdb re-called the PCR reads through MiXCR, storing one row per CDR3 protein. The sample yields roughly 300,000 distinct CDR3 sequences, approximately 10% seen once. The TCR comes from a male patient between 2 and 15 years old who had a stem cell transplant for chronic granulomatous disease, so the T cells may come from the graft donor. This chain joins TRBV20-1 and TRBJ2-7, with 7 positions matching TRBD1. The sample consisted of peripheral blood, taken 180 days after TCRalphabeta/CD19-depleted stem cell transplant. For the CDR3, the DNA is TGCAGTGCTGTTCTCCGGGACAGAGCCTACGAGCAGTACTTC. As protein: CSAVLRDRAYEQYF.